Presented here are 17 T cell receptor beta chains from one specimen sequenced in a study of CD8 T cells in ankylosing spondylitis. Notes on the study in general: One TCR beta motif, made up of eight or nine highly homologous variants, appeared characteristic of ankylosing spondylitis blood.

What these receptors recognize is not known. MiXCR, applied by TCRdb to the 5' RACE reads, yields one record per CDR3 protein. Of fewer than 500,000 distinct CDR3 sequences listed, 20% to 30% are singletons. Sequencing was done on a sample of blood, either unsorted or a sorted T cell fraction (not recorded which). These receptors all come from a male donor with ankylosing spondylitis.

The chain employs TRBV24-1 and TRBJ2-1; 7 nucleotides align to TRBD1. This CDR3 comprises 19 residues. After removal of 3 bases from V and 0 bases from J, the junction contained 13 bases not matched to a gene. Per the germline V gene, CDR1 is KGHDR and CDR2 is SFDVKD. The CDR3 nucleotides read TGTGCCACCAGTGATCCCGGGACAGTAAGGTTCGGCTCCTACAATGAGCAGTTCTTC. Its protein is CATSDPGTVRFGSYNEQFF.

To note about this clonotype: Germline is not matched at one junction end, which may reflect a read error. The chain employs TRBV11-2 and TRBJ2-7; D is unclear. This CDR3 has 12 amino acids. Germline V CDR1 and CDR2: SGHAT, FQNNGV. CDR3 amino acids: CASSLDSSEQYF. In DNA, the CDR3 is TGTGCCAGCAGCTTAGATTCCTCCGAGCAGTACTTC.

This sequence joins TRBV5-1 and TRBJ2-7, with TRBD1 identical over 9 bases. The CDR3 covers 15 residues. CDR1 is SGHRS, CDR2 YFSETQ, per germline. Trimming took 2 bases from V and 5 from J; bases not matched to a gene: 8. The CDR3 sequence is CASSLSGQGGHEQYV. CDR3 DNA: TGCGCCAGCAGCTTATCGGGACAGGGTGGTCACGAGCAGTACGTC.

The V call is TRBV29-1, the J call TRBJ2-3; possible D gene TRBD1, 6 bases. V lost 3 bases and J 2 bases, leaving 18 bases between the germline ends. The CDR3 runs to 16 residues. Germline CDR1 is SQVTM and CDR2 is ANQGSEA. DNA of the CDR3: TGCAGCGTTGAGGGCACTCCGGGACACCACACAGATACGCAGTATTTT. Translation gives CSVEGTPGHHTDTQYF.

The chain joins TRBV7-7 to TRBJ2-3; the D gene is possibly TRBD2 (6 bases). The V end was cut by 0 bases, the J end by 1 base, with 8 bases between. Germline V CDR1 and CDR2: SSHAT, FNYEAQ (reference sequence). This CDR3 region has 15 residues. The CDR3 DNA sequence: TGTGCCAGCAGCTTAGCGGAGGGTGGCACAGATACGCAGTATTTT. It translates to CASSLAEGGTDTQYF.

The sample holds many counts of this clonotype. CDR3 sequence reads: CASSLDRSSYEQYF. CDR3 DNA sequence: TGTGCCAGCAGCTTGGACAGGAGCTCCTACGAGCAGTACTTC. The chain joins TRBV11-2 to TRBJ2-7; 7 positions agree with TRBD1. Germline CDR1 SGHAT, CDR2 FQNNGV. With V trimmed by 3 bases and J by 0 bases, 2 bases remained unmatched. There are 14 residues in the CDR3.

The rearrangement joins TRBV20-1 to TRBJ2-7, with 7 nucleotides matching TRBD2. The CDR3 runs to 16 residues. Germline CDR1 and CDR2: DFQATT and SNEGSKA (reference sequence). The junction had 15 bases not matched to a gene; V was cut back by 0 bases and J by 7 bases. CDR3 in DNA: TGCAGTGCTAGAGATGGGCTAGGCCCGGTGGGGGGGGAGCAGTACTTC. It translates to CSARDGLGPVGGEQYF.

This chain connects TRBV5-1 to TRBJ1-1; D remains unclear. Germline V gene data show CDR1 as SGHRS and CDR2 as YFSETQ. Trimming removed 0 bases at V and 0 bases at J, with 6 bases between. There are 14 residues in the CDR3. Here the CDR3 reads CASSLEPVNTEAFF. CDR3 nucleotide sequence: TGCGCCAGCAGCTTGGAGCCGGTGAACACTGAAGCTTTCTTT.

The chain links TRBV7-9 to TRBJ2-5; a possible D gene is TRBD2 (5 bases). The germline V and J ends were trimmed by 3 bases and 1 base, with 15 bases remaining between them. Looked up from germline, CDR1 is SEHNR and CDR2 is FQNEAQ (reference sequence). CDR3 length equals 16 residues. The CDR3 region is CASSLGRRVLQETQYF. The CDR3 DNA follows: TGTGCCAGCAGCTTGGGTAGGCGGGTCCTCCAAGAGACCCAGTACTTC.

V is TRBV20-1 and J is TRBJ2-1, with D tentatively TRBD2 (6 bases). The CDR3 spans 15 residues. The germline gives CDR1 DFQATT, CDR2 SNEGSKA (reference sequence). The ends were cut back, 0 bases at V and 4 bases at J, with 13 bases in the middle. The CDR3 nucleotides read TGCAGTGCTAGAGATCTAGCGTTCTTTTACAATGAGCAGTTCTTC. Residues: CSARDLAFFYNEQFF.

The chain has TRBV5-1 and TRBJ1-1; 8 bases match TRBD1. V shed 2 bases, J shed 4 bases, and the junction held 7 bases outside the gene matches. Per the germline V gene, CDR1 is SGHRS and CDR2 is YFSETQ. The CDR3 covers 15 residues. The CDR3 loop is CASSFAGQAGTEAFF. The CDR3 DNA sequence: TGCGCCAGCAGCTTTGCGGGACAGGCGGGCACTGAAGCTTTCTTT.

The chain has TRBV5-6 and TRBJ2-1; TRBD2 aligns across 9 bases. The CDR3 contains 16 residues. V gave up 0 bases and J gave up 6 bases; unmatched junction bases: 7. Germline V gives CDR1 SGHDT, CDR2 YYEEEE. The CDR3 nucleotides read TGTGCCAGCAGCTTGGAGGGGGCTAGCGGGATCAATGAGCAGTTCTTC. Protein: CASSLEGASGINEQFF.

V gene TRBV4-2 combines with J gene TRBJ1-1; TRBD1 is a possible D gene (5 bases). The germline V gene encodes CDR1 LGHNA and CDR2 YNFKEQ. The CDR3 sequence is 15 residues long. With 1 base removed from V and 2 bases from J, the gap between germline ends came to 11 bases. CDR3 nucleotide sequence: TGTGCCAGCAGCCAAGGGGAGCAGGGAAACACTGAAGCTTTCTTT. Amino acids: CASSQGEQGNTEAFF.

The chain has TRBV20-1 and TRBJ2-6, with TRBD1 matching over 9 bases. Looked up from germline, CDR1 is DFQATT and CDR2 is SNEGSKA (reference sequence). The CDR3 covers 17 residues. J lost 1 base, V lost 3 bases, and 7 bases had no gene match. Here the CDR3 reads CSASGTGLYSGANVLTF. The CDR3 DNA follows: TGCAGTGCTAGTGGGACAGGGCTATATTCTGGGGCCAACGTCCTGACTTTC.

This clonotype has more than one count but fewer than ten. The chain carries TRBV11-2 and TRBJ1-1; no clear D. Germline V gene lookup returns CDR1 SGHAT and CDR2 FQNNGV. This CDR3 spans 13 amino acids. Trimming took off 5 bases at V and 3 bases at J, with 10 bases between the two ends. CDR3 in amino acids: CASSRFRDTEAFF. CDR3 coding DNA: TGTGCCAGCAGCCGCTTTAGGGACACTGAAGCTTTCTTT.

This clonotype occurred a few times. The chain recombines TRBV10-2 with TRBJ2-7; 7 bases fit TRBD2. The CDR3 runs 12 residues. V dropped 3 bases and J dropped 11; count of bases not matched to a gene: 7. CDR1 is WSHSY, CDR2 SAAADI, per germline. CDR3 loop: CASSDGRDWEYF. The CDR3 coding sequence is TGCGCCAGCAGTGATGGGAGGGATTGGGAGTACTTC.

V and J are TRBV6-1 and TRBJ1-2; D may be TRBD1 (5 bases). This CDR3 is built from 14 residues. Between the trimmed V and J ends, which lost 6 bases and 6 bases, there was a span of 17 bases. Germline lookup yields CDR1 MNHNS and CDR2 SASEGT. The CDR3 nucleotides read TGTGCCAGCAGGACCCCCGGGACCCAGGATGGCTACACCTTC. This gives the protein CASRTPGTQDGYTF.